This entry concerns a single T cell receptor beta chain. The CDR3 totals 11 residues. Trimming removed 1 base from V and 8 bases from J, with 3 bases in between. Germline CDR1 reads MDHEN; CDR2 reads SYDVKM. These data come from a study of blood T cell repertoires in COVID-19. Study context: Samples came from the United States, Italy and Spain, spanning acute and convalescent COVID-19. The cDNA or gDNA used as material had been derived from T cells, B-cell-depleted T cells, or PBMCs.

Source study methods: Reference gene primer amplification gave estimated nucleated cell counts. Assay used: immunoSEQ multiplex PCR; TCRdb lists only in-frame clones, some missing. That table is the source of V, J and clone size, and D and trimming were worked out from the DNA. The sample lists roughly 92,000 clones, around 90% occurring once. The chain is built from TRBV28 and TRBJ2-1; D is unresolved. The specimen sequenced was peripheral blood. The TCR was taken from a woman of 80 years or more with active or convalescent COVID-19. CDR3: CASSLSYEQFF. CDR3 nucleotide sequence: TGTGCCAGCAGTTTATCTTATGAGCAGTTCTTC.